Listed here is a single T cell receptor (beta chain). TCRdb keeps only in-frame clones here, not all; method: immunoSEQ multiplex PCR. Among some 640,000 clones listed, more than 75% were seen once. The sample originates from a study of shared T cell receptors in the human thymus. This CDR3 spans 14 amino acids. Germline-derived CDR1 and CDR2 are SGDLS and YYNGEE. V lost 4 bases and J lost 6; bases outside the gene matches: 7. These records were also assigned to another study, of human thymus T cells. That source notes: The people who donated were healthy Finnish babies having corrective surgery for congenital heart defects. Corrective cardiac surgery supplied the resected thymus tissue. Usage of V and J genes appeared biased in thymic and blood repertoires. Related research examined unrelated individuals and reported that their thymic repertoires overlapped highly.

This TCR came from a boy less than two years old with a congenital heart defect. The chain combines TRBV9 with TRBJ2-3; TRBD2 matches at 8 bases. Material for sequencing was thymocytes. CDR3 in amino acids: CASSLGTSLDTQYF. CDR3 nucleotide sequence: TGTGCCAGCAGCCTAGGGACTAGTCTCGATACGCAGTATTTT.